Listed below are T cell receptor beta chains from one sample, sequenced in a study of OX40 agonist ivuxolimab in advanced cancers. The protocol was immunoSEQ multiplex PCR, while the TCRdb copy is restricted to in-frame clones and leaves out a portion. The sample holds roughly 42,000 clones; roughly 86% are singletons and the top ten take about 13%. The sample was CD4+ or CD8+ T cells sorted from blood, taken in a trial of the OX40 agonist ivuxolimab. These receptors all come from an adult with an advanced solid tumor such as melanoma, head and neck, liver or kidney cancer. The CDR3 runs from the conserved cysteine through the conserved F or W. The D gene is left open where the match is weak. Expanded clones are given a class, and other clones once, few, many or no size at all.

. TRBJ2-1 TRBV19 . TGTGCCAGTAGTATATTACAGGGCCGCTCCTACAATGAGCAGTTCTTC CASSILQGRSYNEQFF
. TRBJ2-2 TRBV9 . TGTGCCAGCAGCGACTACACCGGGGAGCTGTTTTTT CASSDYTGELFF
. TRBJ2-7 TRBV9 . TGTGCCAGCAGCGTAGGTTCCTCCTACGAGCAGTACTTC CASSVGSSYEQYF
. TRBJ1-3 TRBV11-1 . TGTGCCAGCAGCTTATTGGTCGGAAACACCATATATTTT CASSLLVGNTIYF
. TRBJ2-7 TRBV27 . TGTGCCAGCAGTTTAGGGATTTCAGGTCCCTACGAGCAGTACTTC CASSLGISGPYEQYF
. TRBJ2-7 TRBV5-6 . TGTGCCAGCAGCTTGACAGGGAACTACGAGCAGTACTTC CASSLTGNYEQYF
. TRBJ1-4 TRBV2 . TGTGCCAGCAGTGAAAGTGGTATGGGGTCTTATGAAAAACTGTTTTTT CASSESGMGSYEKLFF
. TRBJ1-2 TRBV19 . TGTGCCAGTAGAGAGGACCGTGCTGGGTCTAGCTATGGCTACACCTTC CASREDRAGSSYGYTF
. TRBJ2-7 TRBV27 TRBD1 TGTGCCAGCAGTTTATCGGGACAGGGCATCTACGAGCAGTACTTC CASSLSGQGIYEQYF
once TRBJ1-5 TRBV9 . TGTGCCAGCAGCGTAGGGGGGGGTCAGCCCCAGCATTTT CASSVGGGQPQHF
. TRBJ1-3 TRBV7-8 . TGTGCCAGCAGCTTAGTGTACAGGACCTCTGGAAACACCATATATTTT CASSLVYRTSGNTIYF
few TRBJ1-6 TRBV28 . TGTGCCAGCAGTTTAGTGGCTCGGGGAACAAATTCACCCCTCCACTTT CASSLVARGTNSPLHF
. TRBJ1-1 TRBV7-9 TRBD1 TGTGCCAGCAGCTTAGGAGGGCCCAGGGGGTTGACTGAAGCTTTCTTT CASSLGGPRGLTEAFF
. TRBJ1-2 TRBV29-1 . TGCAGCGTTTTAATCGAGCAGTCCTATGGCTACACCTTC CSVLIEQSYGYTF
few TRBJ2-3 TRBV5-6 . TGTGCCAGCAGCTTGGGCTGGGGGCTCCGCGGGGATACGCAGTATTTT CASSLGWGLRGDTQYF
. TRBJ2-6 TRBV2 . TGTGCCAGCAGCCATAAACAGGGGGAGGGAGTGTCTGGGGCCAACGTCCTGACTTTC CASSHKQGEGVSGANVLTF